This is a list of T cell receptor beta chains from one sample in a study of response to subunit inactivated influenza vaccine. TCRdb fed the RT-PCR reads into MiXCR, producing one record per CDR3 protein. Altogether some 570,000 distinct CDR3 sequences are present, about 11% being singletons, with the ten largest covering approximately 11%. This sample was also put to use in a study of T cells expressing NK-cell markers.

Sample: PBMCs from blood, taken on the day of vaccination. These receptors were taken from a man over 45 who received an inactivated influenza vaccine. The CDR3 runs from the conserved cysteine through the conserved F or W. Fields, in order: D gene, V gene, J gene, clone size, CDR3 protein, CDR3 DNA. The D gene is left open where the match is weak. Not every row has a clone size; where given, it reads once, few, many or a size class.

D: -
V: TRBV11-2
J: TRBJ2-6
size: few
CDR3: CASSLVSGRVSGANVLTF
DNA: TGTGCCAGCAGCTTAGTAAGCGGCAGGGTCAGTGGGGCCAACGTCCTGACTTTC

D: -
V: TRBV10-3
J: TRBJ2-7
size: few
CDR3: CAIGSRKDEQYF
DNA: TGTGCCATCGGTTCTCGTAAAGACGAGCAGTACTTC

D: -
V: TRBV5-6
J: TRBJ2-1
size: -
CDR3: CASSLVDGRFEQFF
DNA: TGTGCCAGCAGCTTGGTGGACGGCCGGTTTGAGCAGTTCTTC

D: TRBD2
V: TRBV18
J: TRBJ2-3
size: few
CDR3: CGSGRRRTDTQYF
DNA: TGTGGAAGCGGGAGGCGGCGCACAGATACGCAGTATTTT

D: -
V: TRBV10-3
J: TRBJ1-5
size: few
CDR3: CAISIQGGNQPQHF
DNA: TGTGCCATCAGTATCCAGGGTGGCAATCAGCCCCAGCATTTT

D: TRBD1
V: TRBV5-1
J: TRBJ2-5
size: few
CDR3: CASSSYPGQKETQYF
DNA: TGCGCCAGCAGCTCGTATCCGGGACAGAAAGAGACCCAGTACTTC

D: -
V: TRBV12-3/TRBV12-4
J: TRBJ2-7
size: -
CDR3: CASSPDSGRPIF
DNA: TGTGCCAGCAGCCCAGACAGTGGACGACCCATCTTC

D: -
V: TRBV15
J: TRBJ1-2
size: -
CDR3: CATSSRDRAVGYTF
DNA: TGTGCCACCAGCAGCCGGGACCGGGCTGTCGGCTACACCTTC

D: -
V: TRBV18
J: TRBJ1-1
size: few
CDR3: CASSPPGGLNTEAFF
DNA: TGTGCCAGCTCACCCCCTGGTGGGTTGAACACTGAAGCTTTCTTT

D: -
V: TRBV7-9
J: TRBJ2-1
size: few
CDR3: CASSHRDSRLGEQFF
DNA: TGTGCCAGCAGCCACCGGGACTCCCGGTTGGGTGAGCAGTTCTTC

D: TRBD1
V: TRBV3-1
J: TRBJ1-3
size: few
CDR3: CASSQETGMGNTIYF
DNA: TGTGCCAGCAGCCAAGAGACAGGGATGGGAAACACCATATATTTT

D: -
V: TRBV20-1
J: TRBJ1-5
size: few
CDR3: CSCRQSGSNQPQHF
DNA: TGCAGCTGTCGGCAGTCCGGTAGCAATCAGCCCCAGCATTTT

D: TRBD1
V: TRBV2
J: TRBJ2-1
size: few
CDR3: CASIRQGAEQFF
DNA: TGTGCCAGCATTAGACAGGGGGCGGAGCAGTTCTTC

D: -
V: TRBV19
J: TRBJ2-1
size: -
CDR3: CASSGGPYNEQFF
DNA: TGTGCCAGTAGTGGGGGACCTTACAATGAGCAGTTCTTC

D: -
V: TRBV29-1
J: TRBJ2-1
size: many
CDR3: CSVADGVRGSYNEQFF
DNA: TGCAGCGTAGCCGACGGCGTGAGGGGGTCCTACAATGAGCAGTTCTTC

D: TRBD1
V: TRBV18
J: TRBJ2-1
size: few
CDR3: CASSPPGQTRGEQFF
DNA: TGTGCCAGCTCACCTCCGGGACAGACGAGAGGTGAGCAGTTCTTC

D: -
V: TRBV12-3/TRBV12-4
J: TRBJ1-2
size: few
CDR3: CASSTGIYGYTF
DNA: TGTGCCAGCAGCACAGGCATCTATGGCTACACCTTC

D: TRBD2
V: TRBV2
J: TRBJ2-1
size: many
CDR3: CTCCFGPVGGRIPYNEQFF
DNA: TGTACCTGCTGTTTCGGGCCTGTCGGCGGGAGGATACCCTACAATGAGCAGTTCTTC

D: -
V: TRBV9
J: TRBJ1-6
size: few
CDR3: CASSVGLRGPNNSPLHF
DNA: TGTGCCAGCAGCGTAGGTTTAAGGGGACCTAATAATTCACCCCTCCACTTT

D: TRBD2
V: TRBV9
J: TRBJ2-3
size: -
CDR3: CASSVGNSGSHYTDTQYF
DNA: TGTGCCAGCAGCGTAGGTAATAGCGGGAGTCATTACACAGATACGCAGTATTTT

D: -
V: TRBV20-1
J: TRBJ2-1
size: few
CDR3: CSANRGRAGNEQFF
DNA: TGCAGTGCTAACCGGGGTCGGGCCGGGAATGAGCAGTTCTTC

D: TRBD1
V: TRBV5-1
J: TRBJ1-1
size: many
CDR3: CASSTGPGGNTEAFF
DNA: TGCGCCAGCAGCACCGGGCCAGGGGGTAACACTGAAGCTTTCTTT

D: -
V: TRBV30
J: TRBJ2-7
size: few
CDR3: CAWSLSGKGEQYF
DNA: TGTGCCTGGAGTCTCTCGGGTAAGGGCGAGCAGTACTTC

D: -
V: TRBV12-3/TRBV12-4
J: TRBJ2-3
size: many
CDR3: CASRPGTDTQYF
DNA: TGTGCCAGCAGACCTGGCACAGATACGCAGTATTTT

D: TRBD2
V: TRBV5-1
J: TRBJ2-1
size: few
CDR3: CASSPGLARLDEQFF
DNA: TGCGCCAGCAGCCCCGGACTAGCTAGATTGGATGAGCAGTTCTTC

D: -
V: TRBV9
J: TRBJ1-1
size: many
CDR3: CASSAPTGFTEAFF
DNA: TGTGCCAGCAGCGCCCCAACAGGGTTCACTGAAGCTTTCTTT

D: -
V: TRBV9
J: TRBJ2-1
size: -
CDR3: CASSPRGQRDVNEQFF
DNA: TGTGCCAGCAGCCCCCGGGGCCAAAGAGATGTCAATGAGCAGTTCTTC

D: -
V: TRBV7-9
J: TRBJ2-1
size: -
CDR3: CASSFRDANNEQFF
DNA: TGTGCCAGCAGCTTTAGGGACGCTAACAATGAGCAGTTCTTC

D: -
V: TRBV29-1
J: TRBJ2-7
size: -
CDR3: CSVAAGRYYEQYF
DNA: TGCAGCGTTGCGGCTGGCAGGTACTACGAGCAGTACTTC

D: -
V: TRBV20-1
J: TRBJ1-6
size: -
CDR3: CSARDWGGHSVSPLHF
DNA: TGCAGTGCTAGAGATTGGGGGGGACATTCGGTTTCACCCCTCCACTTT

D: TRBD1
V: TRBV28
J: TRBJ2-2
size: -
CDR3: CASSHYRGPDGELFF
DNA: TGTGCCAGCAGCCATTACAGGGGGCCGGACGGGGAGCTGTTTTTT

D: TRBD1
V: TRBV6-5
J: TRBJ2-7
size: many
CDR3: CASSYSRDRGYEQYF
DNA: TGTGCCAGCAGTTACTCCCGGGACAGGGGCTACGAGCAGTACTTC

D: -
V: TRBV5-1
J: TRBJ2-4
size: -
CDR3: CASSLPGHKNIQYF
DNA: TGCGCCAGCAGCCTTCCGGGACATAAAAACATTCAGTACTTC

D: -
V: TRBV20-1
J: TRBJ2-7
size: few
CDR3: CSALRGSTYEQYF
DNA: TGCAGTGCCCTAAGGGGCTCGACCTACGAGCAGTACTTC

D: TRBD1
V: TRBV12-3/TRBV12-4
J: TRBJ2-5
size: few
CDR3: CASSSLTGRTQYF
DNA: TGTGCCAGCAGTTCCCTGACAGGGCGGACCCAGTACTTC

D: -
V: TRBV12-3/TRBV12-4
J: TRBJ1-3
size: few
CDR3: CASSLFGNTIYF
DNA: TGTGCCAGCAGTTTATTTGGAAACACCATATATTTT

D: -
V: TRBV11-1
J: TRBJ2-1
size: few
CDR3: CASSPSGTRRSSYNEQFF
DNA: TGTGCCAGCAGCCCTTCCGGGACACGCAGGAGCTCCTACAATGAGCAGTTCTTC

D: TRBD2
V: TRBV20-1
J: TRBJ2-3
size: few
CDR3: CSARAGGSDTQYF
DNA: TGCAGTGCTAGAGCGGGAGGCTCGGATACGCAGTATTTT

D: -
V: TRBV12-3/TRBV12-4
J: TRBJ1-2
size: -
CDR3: CASSLVGDYTF
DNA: TGTGCCAGCAGTTTAGTTGGGGATTACACCTTC

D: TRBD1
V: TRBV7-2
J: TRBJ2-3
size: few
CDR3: CATQLGQGADTQYF
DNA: TGTGCCACCCAGCTGGGACAGGGGGCAGATACGCAGTATTTT

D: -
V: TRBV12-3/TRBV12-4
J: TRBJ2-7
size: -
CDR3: CASSPPLGGEQYF
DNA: TGTGCCAGCAGCCCTCCCTTGGGGGGCGAGCAGTACTTC

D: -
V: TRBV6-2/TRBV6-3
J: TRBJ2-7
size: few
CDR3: CASSNQPGHDRQYF
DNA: TGTGCCAGCAGTAACCAACCGGGACACGATCGGCAGTACTTC

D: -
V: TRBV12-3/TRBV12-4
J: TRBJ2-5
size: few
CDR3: CASRPNREETQYF
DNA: TGTGCCAGCAGGCCGAACAGGGAGGAGACCCAGTACTTC

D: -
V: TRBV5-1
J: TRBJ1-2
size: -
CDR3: CASSWKDGGGYTF
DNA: TGCGCCAGCAGCTGGAAGGATGGTGGTGGCTACACCTTC

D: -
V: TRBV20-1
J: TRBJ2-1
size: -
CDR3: CSARKGRGMNSYNELFF
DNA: TGCAGTGCTAGAAAAGGGAGGGGGATGAATTCCTACAATGAGCTGTTCTTC

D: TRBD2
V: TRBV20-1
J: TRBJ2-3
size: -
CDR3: CSASGGGADTQYF
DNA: TGCAGTGCTAGCGGGGGGGGAGCAGATACGCAGTATTTT

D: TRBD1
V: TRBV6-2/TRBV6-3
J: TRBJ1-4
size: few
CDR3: CASRDGQEDEKLFF
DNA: TGTGCCAGCAGAGACGGACAGGAGGATGAAAAACTGTTTTTT

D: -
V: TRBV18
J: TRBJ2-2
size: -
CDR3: CASSPLSFTGELFF
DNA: TGTGCCAGCTCACCACTCTCATTCACCGGGGAGCTGTTTTTT

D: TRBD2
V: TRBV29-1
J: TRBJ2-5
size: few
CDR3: CSVGPSGRSAETQYF
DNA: TGCAGCGTTGGTCCTAGCGGGAGGAGTGCGGAGACCCAGTACTTC

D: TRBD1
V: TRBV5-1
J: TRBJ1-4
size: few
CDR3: CASSPSPGQSGEKLFF
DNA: TGCGCCAGCAGCCCGTCCCCGGGACAGTCGGGTGAAAAACTGTTTTTT

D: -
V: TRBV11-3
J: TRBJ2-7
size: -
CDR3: CASSLAYAGTYEQYF
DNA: TGTGCCAGCAGCTTAGCATATGCCGGGACCTACGAGCAGTACTTC

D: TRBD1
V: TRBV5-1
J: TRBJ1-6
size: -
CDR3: CASSPTGTGHSPLHF
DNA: TGCGCCAGCAGCCCCACCGGGACAGGGCATTCACCCCTCCACTTT

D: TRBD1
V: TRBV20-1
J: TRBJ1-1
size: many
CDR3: CSASAGTGGTEAFF
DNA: TGCAGTGCTAGTGCCGGGACAGGGGGAACTGAAGCTTTCTTT

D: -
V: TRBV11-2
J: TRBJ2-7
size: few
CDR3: CASSLELGYEQYF
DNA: TGTGCCAGCAGCTTAGAACTTGGCTACGAGCAGTACTTC

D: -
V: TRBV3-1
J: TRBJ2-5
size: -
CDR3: CASSQVVQGKTQYF
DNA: TGTGCCAGCAGCCAAGTTGTGCAGGGAAAGACCCAGTACTTC

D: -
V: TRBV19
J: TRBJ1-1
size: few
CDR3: CASSGLWTEAFF
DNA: TGTGCCAGTTCGGGTTTATGGACTGAAGCTTTCTTT

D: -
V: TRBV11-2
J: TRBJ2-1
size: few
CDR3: CASSPGDEAKLSYNEQFF
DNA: TGTGCCAGCAGCCCTGGGGACGAGGCAAAGCTCTCCTACAATGAGCAGTTCTTC